This entry lists 20 T cell receptor beta chains sequenced from one sample in a study of CD8 T cells in Susac syndrome. After extraction with the RNeasy kit, about 0.5 to 1 ug of the RNA was reverse transcribed using random hexamers. TCRdb analysed the immunoSEQ multiplex PCR reads with MiXCR anew, one entry per CDR3 protein. The sample has about 250,000 distinct CDR3 sequences, just under 95% seen once. Sequencing was carried out using CD4+ T cells from PBMCs. The receptor set was obtained from a human donor with multiple sclerosis.

J is TRBJ2-5 and V is TRBV5-1, with TRBD1 identical over 8 bases. V trimming: 0 bases; J trimming: 5 bases; junction bases outside the gene matches: 6. Germline loops: CDR1 SGHRS, CDR2 YFSETQ. The CDR3 has 15 residues. In DNA, the CDR3 is TGCGCCAGCAGCTTGGAGACAGGGGTAGCGGAGACCCAGTACTTC. This translates into CASSLETGVAETQYF.

The chain recombines TRBV12-3 or TRBV12-4 with TRBJ1-5, with a possible D match to TRBD1 (5 bases). With 3 bases removed from V and 3 bases from J, the gap between germline ends came to 12 bases. The CDR3 extends over 15 amino acids. The CDR3 DNA sequence: TGTGCCAGCAGTTTGGACACCGGGCCCAATCAGCCCCAGCATTTT. Translating gives CASSLDTGPNQPQHF.

The rearrangement joins TRBV30 to TRBJ1-2; no clear D gene. V was cut by 1 base and J by 1 base, with 4 bases left in between. CDR1 is GTSNPN, CDR2 SVGIG, per germline (reference sequence). The CDR3 is made up of 12 amino acids. The CDR3 loop is CAWSDSNYGYTF. CDR3 DNA: TGTGCCTGGAGTGACAGTAACTATGGCTACACCTTC.

The rearrangement uses TRBV30 and TRBJ2-5; D is perhaps TRBD1 or TRBD2 (6 bases each). Between the trimmed V and J ends, which lost 8 bases and 5 bases, there was a span of 15 bases. This CDR3 contains 12 residues. Germline assignment: CDR1 GTSNPN and CDR2 SVGIG (reference sequence). In nucleotides, the CDR3 is TGTGCCGGGACACTACGGGGGGAGACCCAGTACTTC. It yields the protein CAGTLRGETQYF.

The chain recombines TRBV24-1 with TRBJ2-7; D unresolved. The germline V gene encodes CDR1 KGHDR and CDR2 SFDVKD. Trimming left V 3 bases short and J 4 bases short, with 27 bases between. The CDR3 length is 19 residues. The CDR3 DNA follows: TGTGCCACCAGTGATCCATCCCGCCCAACACTCTCCCCTCTTTACGAGCAGTACGTC. Residues: CATSDPSRPTLSPLYEQYV.

The V call is TRBV28, the J call TRBJ1-1; D gene unclear. The CDR3 loop spans 14 amino acids. The V and J ends lost 0 bases and 2 bases respectively, with 7 bases between them. Germline CDR1 is MDHEN and CDR2 is SYDVKM. CDR3: CASSLWAGNTEAFF. CDR3 sequence (DNA): TGTGCCAGCAGTTTATGGGCAGGTAACACTGAAGCTTTCTTT.

V is TRBV5-1 and J is TRBJ1-1; D might be TRBD1 (6 bases). Germline assignment: CDR1 SGHRS and CDR2 YFSETQ. The CDR3 has 12 amino acids. Trimming stripped 1 base from V and 12 bases from J, with 13 bases between. In nucleotides, the CDR3 is TGCGCCAGCAGCTTGACCGGGACACATCCTTTCTTT. This codes for CASSLTGTHPFF.

This chain links TRBV20-1 with TRBJ2-1; 11 bases align to TRBD2. CDR3 length: 15 residues. Germline V gene data show CDR1 as DFQATT and CDR2 as SNEGSKA (reference sequence). J was trimmed by 4 bases and V by 1 base; bases with no gene match: 3. CDR3 sequence reads: CSARGGTSGYNEQFF. The CDR3 bases are TGCAGTGCTAGAGGCGGGACTAGCGGTTACAATGAGCAGTTCTTC.

This clonotype came up a few times. The genes are TRBV30 and TRBJ2-7, with D possibly matching TRBD2 (5 bases). This CDR3 comprises 12 residues. CDR1 and CDR2 from the germline V gene are GTSNPN and SVGIG (reference sequence). V was shortened by 4 bases and J by 2 bases, with 9 bases between the two germline ends. CDR3 DNA: TGTGCCTGGACCCGGGATACCTACGAGCAGTACTTC. Its protein is CAWTRDTYEQYF.

This rearrangement joins TRBV7-2 to TRBJ1-6, with a weak D call TRBD1 (5 bases). CDR1 is SGHTA and CDR2 is FQGNSA in the germline V gene. CDR3 length: 14 residues. V was trimmed by 4 bases and J by 4 bases, leaving 8 bases between them. CDR3 sequence: CASSSGPYNSPLHF. The CDR3 DNA reads as TGTGCCAGCAGCTCGGGACCTTATAATTCACCCCTCCACTTT.

In this sample, this clonotype turned up once. The chain joins TRBV9 to TRBJ2-1, with D possibly being TRBD2 (6 bases). Trimming took off 2 bases at V and 5 bases at J, with 14 bases between the two ends. The CDR3 spans 15 residues. CDR1 and CDR2 (germline): SGDLS, YYNGEE. The CDR3 here is CASSVRDSRNNEQFF. Here the CDR3 DNA reads TGTGCCAGCAGCGTCCGGGACTCAAGAAACAATGAGCAGTTCTTC.

The chain combines TRBV4-1 with TRBJ2-1; a possible D gene is TRBD2 (5 bases). The CDR3 spans 15 residues. Trimming pared 6 bases from V and 1 base from J, leaving 13 bases between. Germline V gives CDR1 MGHRA, CDR2 YSYEKL. The CDR3 sequence: CASRLGRDSYNEQFF. CDR3 DNA: TGCGCCAGCAGACTAGGAAGGGATTCCTACAATGAGCAGTTCTTC.

The chain joins TRBV20-1 to TRBJ1-6; TRBD1 might be the D (5 bases). V lost 4 bases and J 5 bases, leaving 15 bases between the germline ends. Germline V gene lookup returns CDR1 DFQATT and CDR2 SNEGSKA (reference sequence). The CDR3 has 15 amino acids. The chain's CDR3 is CSANPRQPNNSPLHF. CDR3 DNA: TGCAGTGCTAACCCTCGACAGCCTAATAATTCACCCCTCCACTTT.

This clonotype showed up just a few times. The gene calls are TRBV25-1 and TRBJ2-2; 8 nucleotides line up with TRBD1. The CDR3 is made up of 15 amino acids. V lost 6 bases, J lost 1 base, and 4 bases stayed unmatched. CDR1 is MGHDK and CDR2 is SYGVNS in the germline V gene. The CDR3 DNA is TGTGCCAGCAGCCCCGGGACAGGGAACACCGGGGAGCTGTTTTTT. It yields the protein CASSPGTGNTGELFF.

The J gene is TRBJ2-2, the V gene TRBV6-1, with 8 positions matching TRBD1. V trimming: 8 bases; J trimming: 7 bases; junction bases outside the gene matches: 12. Germline CDR1 MNHNS, CDR2 SASEGT. This CDR3 region has 15 residues. The CDR3: CASGSRTGQVGELFF. In nucleotides, the CDR3 is TGTGCCAGCGGGTCTCGGACAGGGCAAGTCGGGGAGCTGTTTTTT.

This clonotype was observed a few times. The V and J genes are TRBV6-5 and TRBJ2-5; possible D gene TRBD2, 6 bases. With 5 bases removed from V and 1 base from J, the gap between germline ends came to 11 bases. The CDR3 totals 14 residues. The germline V gene encodes CDR1 MNHEY and CDR2 SVGAGI. The CDR3 region is CASSRGTAQETQYF. The CDR3, as DNA: TGTGCCAGCAGTCGCGGGACTGCCCAAGAGACCCAGTACTTC.

The gene calls are TRBV18 and TRBJ1-4, with a tentative D call TRBD1 (5 bases). This CDR3 comprises 17 residues. V was trimmed by 2 bases and J by 7 bases, leaving 20 bases between them. Germline V CDR1 and CDR2: KGHSH, LQKENI. For the CDR3, the DNA is TGTGCCAGCTCACCATCCCAAACAGGCGGACGATCTGAAAAACTGTTTTTT. It translates to CASSPSQTGGRSEKLFF.

The V gene is TRBV11-2, the J gene TRBJ1-5; TRBD1 matches 7 bases. Germline CDR1 reads SGHAT; CDR2 reads FQNNGV. Germline trimming cut 6 bases from V and 2 bases from J; bases unmatched to any gene: 7. There are 15 residues in the CDR3. CDR3 nucleotides: TGTGCCAGCAGACCCGACAGGGCCCGCAATCAGCCCCAGCATTTT. Protein product: CASRPDRARNQPQHF.

This chain joins TRBV5-6 and TRBJ1-2, with D possibly TRBD1 on 5 matching bases. V was pared by 4 bases and J by 3 bases, with 13 bases between. CDR3 length equals 14 residues. Germline values: CDR1 SGHDT, CDR2 YYEEEE. For the CDR3, the DNA is TGTGCCAGCAGCCGTGACAGCCCGTACTATGGCTACACCTTC. Translating it yields CASSRDSPYYGYTF.

A single count supports this clonotype. The V call is TRBV7-3, the J call TRBJ2-7, with TRBD1 matching 8 bases. After removal of 2 bases from V and 3 bases from J, the junction contained 3 bases not matched to a gene. Germline-derived CDR1 and CDR2 are SGHTA and FQGTGA. The CDR3 has 14 residues. CDR3 protein: CASSLFGTGYEQYF. The CDR3 region has the DNA TGTGCCAGCAGCTTATTCGGGACAGGCTACGAGCAGTACTTC.